Included here is one T cell receptor (beta chain) sequence, with context. Its specificity is not known. The data are from a study of OX40 agonist ivuxolimab in advanced cancers. Study background: Patients received the agonistic anti-OX40 (CD134) antibody ivuxolimab. In three patients, partial responses were observed, one with hepatocellular carcinoma and two with cutaneous melanoma. Regarding the study as a whole: The 0.1-3.0 mg/kg partial responders had among the lowest clonal expansion. At 0.1 to 3.0 mg/kg and by week 6, CD4+ and CD8+ T cells in the blood had expanded clonally.

Trimming cost V 7 bases and J 4 bases; bases outside gene matches: 15. The CDR3 length is 16 residues. TCRdb's table, derived via immunoSEQ multiplex PCR, lists solely in-frame clones and lacks some. The sample consists of more than 90,000 clones, about four fifths of them appearing once. Here the sequenced sample was CD4+ or CD8+ T cells sorted from blood, taken in a trial of the OX40 agonist ivuxolimab. This chain uses TRBV23-1 with TRBJ1-2; the match to TRBD1 covers 7 bases. TRBV23-1 is classed as an ORF, of uncertain function. This receptor was obtained from an adult with an advanced solid tumor such as melanoma, head and neck, liver or kidney cancer. DNA for the CDR3: TGCGCCAGCACCAAGGGTTCCGGACAGGCAATCTATGGCTACACCTTC. This codes for CASTKGSGQAIYGYTF.